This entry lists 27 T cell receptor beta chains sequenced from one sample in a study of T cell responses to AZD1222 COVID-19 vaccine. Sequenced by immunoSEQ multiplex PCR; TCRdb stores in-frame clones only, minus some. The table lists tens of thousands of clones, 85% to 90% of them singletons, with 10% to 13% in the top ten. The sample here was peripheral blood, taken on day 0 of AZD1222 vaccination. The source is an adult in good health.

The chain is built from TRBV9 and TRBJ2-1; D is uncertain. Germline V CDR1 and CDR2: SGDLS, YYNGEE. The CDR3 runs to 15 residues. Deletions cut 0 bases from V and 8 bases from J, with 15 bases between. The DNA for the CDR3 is TGTGCCAGCAGCGTAGCCGGGTCTTACAGCCATGAGCAGTTCTTC. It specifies CASSVAGSYSHEQFF.

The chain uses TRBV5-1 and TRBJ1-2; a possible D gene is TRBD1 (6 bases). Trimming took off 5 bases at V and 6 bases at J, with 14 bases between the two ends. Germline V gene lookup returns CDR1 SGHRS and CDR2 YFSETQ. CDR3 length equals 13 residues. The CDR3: CASRPRGSNGYTF. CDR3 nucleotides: TGCGCCAGCAGACCCAGGGGATCGAATGGCTACACCTTC.

The CDR3 loop is CASSPKESSGRSDTQYF. DNA for the CDR3: TGTGCCAGCAGCCCCAAGGAGTCTAGCGGGAGGTCAGATACGCAGTATTTT. J is TRBJ2-3 and V is TRBV4-2; TRBD2 aligns across 11 bases. The trim removed 4 bases at V and 4 bases at J, leaving 10 bases unmatched. There are 17 residues in the CDR3. The germline CDR1 and CDR2 sequences are LGHNA and YNFKEQ.

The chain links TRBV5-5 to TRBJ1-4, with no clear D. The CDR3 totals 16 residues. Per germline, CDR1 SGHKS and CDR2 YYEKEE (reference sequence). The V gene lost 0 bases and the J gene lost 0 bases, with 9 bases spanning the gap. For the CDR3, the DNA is TGTGCCAGCAGCTTGGTGGAGGGCGCAACTAATGAAAAACTGTTTTTT. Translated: CASSLVEGATNEKLFF.

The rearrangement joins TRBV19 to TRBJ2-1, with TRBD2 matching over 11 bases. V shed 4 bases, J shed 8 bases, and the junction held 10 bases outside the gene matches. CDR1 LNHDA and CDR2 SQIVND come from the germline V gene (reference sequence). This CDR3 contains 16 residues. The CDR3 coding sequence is TGTGCCAGTAGTAGGGCTAGCGGGAGGATCGCGGATGAGCAGTTCTTC. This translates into CASSRASGRIADEQFF.

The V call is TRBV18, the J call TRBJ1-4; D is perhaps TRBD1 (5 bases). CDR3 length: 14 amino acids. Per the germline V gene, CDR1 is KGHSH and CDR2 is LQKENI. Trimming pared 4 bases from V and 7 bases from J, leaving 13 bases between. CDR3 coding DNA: TGTGCCAGCTCACGGGACGATCGGGTTGAAAAACTGTTTTTT. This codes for CASSRDDRVEKLFF.

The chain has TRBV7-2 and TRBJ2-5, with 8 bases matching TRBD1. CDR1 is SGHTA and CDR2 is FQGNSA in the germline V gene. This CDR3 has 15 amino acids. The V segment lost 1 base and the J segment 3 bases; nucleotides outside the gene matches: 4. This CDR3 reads CASSLVQGAEETQYF. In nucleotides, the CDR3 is TGTGCCAGCAGCTTAGTGCAGGGGGCGGAAGAGACCCAGTACTTC.

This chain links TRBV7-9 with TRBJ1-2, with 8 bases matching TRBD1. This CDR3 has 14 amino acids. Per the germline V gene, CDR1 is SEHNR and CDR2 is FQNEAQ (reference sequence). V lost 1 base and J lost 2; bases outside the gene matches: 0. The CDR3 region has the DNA TGTGCCAGCAGCTTAGGGGACAGGAACTATGGCTACACCTTC. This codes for CASSLGDRNYGYTF.

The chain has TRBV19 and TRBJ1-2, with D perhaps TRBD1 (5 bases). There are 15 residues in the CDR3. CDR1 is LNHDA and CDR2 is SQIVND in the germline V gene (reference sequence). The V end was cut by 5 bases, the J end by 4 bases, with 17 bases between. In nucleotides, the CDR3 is TGTGCCAGTAGTTCCACCCGGGACTACGTCTATGGCTACACCTTC. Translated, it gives CASSSTRDYVYGYTF.

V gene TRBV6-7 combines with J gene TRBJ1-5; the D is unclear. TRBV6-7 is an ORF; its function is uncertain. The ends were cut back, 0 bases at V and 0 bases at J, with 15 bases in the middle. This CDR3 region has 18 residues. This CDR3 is CASSYSMRQLYSNQPQHF. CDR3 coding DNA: TGTGCCAGCAGTTACTCGATGAGGCAGTTATATAGCAATCAGCCCCAGCATTTT.

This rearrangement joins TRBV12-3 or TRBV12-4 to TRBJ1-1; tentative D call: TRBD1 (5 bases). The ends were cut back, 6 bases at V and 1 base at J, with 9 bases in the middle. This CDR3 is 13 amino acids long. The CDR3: CASRGRRNTEAFF. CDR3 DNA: TGTGCCAGCAGGGGACGGAGGAACACTGAAGCTTTCTTT.

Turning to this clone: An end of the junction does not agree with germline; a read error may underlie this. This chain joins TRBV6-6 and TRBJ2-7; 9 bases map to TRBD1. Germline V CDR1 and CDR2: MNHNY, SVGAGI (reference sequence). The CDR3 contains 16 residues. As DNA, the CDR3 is TGTGTCAGCAGTTACTCCCGGGACAGGGTTATGCGCGAGCAGTACTTC. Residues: CVSSYSRDRVMREQYF.

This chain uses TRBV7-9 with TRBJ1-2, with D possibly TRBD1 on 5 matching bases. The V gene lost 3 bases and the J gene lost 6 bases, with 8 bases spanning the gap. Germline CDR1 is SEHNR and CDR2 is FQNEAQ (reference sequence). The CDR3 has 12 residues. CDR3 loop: CASSLGTDGYTF. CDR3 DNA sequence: TGTGCCAGCAGCTTGGGGACGGATGGCTACACCTTC.

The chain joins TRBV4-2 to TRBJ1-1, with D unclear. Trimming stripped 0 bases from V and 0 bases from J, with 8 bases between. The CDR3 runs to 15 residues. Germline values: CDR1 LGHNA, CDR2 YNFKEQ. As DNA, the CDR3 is TGTGCCAGCAGCCAAGACACGGCTGTGAACACTGAAGCTTTCTTT. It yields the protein CASSQDTAVNTEAFF.

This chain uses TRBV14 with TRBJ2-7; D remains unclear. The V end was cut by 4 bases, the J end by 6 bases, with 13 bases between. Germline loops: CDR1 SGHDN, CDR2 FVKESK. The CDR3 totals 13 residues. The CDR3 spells CASSPSLVSEQYF. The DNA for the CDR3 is TGTGCCAGCAGCCCCAGCCTAGTCAGCGAGCAGTACTTC.

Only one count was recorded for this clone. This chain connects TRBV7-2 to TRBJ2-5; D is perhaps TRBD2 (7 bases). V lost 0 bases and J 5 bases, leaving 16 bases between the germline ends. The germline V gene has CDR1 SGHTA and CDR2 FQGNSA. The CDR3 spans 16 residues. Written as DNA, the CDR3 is TGTGCCAGCAGCTTAGCGCAAGGGGGGGGCAGTGAGACCCAGTACTTC. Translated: CASSLAQGGGSETQYF.

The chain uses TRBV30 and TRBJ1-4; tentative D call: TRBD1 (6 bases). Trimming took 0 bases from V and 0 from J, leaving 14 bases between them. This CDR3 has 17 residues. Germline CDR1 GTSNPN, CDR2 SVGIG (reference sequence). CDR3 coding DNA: TGTGCCTGGAGTGTATGGGGGGCCCCTGCAACTAATGAAAAACTGTTTTTT. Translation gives CAWSVWGAPATNEKLFF.

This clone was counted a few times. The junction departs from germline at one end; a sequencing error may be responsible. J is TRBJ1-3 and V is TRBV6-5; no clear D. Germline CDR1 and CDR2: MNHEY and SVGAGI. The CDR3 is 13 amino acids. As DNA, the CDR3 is TGTGCCAGCAGTCCGACCTTCACTACGGTGGGAGTTTTT. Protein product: CASSPTFTTVGVF.

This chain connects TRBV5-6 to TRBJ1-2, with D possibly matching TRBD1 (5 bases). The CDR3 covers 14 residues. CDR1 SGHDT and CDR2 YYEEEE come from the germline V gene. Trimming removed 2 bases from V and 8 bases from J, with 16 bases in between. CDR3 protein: CASSFWGSGLGYTF. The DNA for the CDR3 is TGTGCCAGCAGCTTTTGGGGGTCCGGTCTAGGCTACACCTTC.

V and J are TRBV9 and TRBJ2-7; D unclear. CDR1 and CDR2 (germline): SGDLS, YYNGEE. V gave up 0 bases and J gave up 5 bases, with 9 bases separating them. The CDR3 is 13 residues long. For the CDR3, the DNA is TGTGCCAGCAGCGTAGGATGGGGAAACGAGCAGTACTTC. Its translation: CASSVGWGNEQYF.

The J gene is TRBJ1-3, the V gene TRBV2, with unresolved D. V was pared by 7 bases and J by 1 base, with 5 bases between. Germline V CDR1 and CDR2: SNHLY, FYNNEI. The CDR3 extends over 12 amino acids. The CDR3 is CASKESGNTIYF. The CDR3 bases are TGTGCCAGCAAGGAGTCTGGAAACACCATATATTTT.

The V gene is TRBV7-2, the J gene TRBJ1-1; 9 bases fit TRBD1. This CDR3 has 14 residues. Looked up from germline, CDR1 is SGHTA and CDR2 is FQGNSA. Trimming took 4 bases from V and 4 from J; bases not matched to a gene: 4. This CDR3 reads CASSYRDRVTEAFF. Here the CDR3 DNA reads TGTGCCAGCAGCTATCGGGACAGGGTCACTGAAGCTTTCTTT.

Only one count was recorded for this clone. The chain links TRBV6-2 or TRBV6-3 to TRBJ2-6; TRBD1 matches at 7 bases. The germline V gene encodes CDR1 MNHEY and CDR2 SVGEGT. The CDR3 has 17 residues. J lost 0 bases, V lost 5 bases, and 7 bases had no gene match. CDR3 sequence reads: CASSPTGDGSGANVLTF. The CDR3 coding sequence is TGTGCCAGCAGTCCAACAGGGGACGGCTCTGGGGCCAACGTCCTGACTTTC.

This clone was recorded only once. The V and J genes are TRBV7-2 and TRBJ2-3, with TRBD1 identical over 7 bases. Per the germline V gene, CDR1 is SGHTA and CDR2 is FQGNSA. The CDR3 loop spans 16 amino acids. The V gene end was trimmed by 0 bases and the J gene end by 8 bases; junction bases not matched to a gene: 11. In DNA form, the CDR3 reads TGTGCCAGCAGCTTAGCGCGGGCAGGGGGTCATGGTACGCAGTATTTT. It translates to CASSLARAGGHGTQYF.

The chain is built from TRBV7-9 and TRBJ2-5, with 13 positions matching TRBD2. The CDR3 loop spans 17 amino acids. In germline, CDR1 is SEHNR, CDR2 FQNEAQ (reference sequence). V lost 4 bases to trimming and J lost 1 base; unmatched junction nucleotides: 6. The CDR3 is CASSSGLAGLGQETQYF. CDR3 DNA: TGTGCCAGCAGCTCGGGACTAGCGGGACTAGGCCAAGAGACCCAGTACTTC.

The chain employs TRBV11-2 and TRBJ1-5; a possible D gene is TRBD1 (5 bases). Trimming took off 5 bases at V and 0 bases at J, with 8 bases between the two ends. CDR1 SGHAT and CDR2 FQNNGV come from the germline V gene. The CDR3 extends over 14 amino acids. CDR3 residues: CASSAGISNQPQHF. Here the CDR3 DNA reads TGTGCCAGCAGCGCAGGGATTAGCAATCAGCCCCAGCATTTT. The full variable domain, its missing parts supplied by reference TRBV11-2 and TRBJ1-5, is EAGVAQSPRYKIIEKRQSVAFWCNPISGHATLYWYQQILGQGPKLLIQFQNNGVVDDSQLPKDRFSAERLKGVDSTLKIQPAKLEDSAVYLCASSAGISNQPQHFGDGTRLSIL.

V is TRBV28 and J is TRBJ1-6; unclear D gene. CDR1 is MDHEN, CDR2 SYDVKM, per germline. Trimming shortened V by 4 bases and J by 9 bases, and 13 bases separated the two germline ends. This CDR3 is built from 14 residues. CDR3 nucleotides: TGTGCCAGCAGTTCTCCCCCCACGGGTTCACCCCTCCACTTT. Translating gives CASSSPPTGSPLHF.